A selection of T cell receptor beta chains follows, all from one sample in a study of shared clonotypes between healthy human individuals. This table comes from immunoSEQ multiplex PCR, and its TCRdb copy is limited to in-frame clones, with some not included. The profile covers about 960,000 clones, with more than 75% appearing a single time and about 1.5% taken by the ten largest. The sample consisted of memory CD4+ T cells sorted from blood. These TCRs come from a man between 18 and 35 years old in good health. Each CDR3 is given with its conserved first and last residue. The order of the fields is V gene, clone size, J gene, D gene, CDR3 protein, CDR3 DNA. A D gene is named only where the DNA matches it firmly. Some rows have no size entry. The others give once, few or many, or a class for an expanded clone.

TRBV5-4,few,TRBJ2-3,TRBD2,CASSWTSGGADTQYF,TGTGCCAGCAGCTGGACTAGCGGGGGGGCAGATACGCAGTATTTT
TRBV19,NA,TRBJ2-7,TRBD2,CASNSASGYEQYF,TGTGCCAGTAACTCGGCTAGCGGCTACGAGCAGTACTTC
TRBV18,NA,TRBJ1-6,NA,CASSRAGQYNSPLHF,TGTGCCAGCTCACGGGCAGGGCAGTATAATTCACCCCTCCACTTT
TRBV4-3,NA,TRBJ1-4,NA,CASSQDSGTRGEKLFF,TGCGCCAGCAGCCAAGACTCCGGGACTAGAGGGGAAAAACTGTTTTTT
TRBV5-1,NA,TRBJ2-2,NA,CASSRGGKANTGELFF,TGCGCCAGCAGCCGCGGCGGTAAGGCAAACACCGGGGAGCTGTTTTTT
TRBV30,NA,TRBJ1-4,NA,CAWSGNRDEKLFF,TGTGCCTGGAGCGGAAACAGGGATGAAAAACTGTTTTTT
TRBV5-6,many,TRBJ2-7,TRBD1,CASSLDRTGVDEQYF,TGTGCCAGCAGCTTGGACAGGACAGGGGTTGACGAGCAGTACTTC
TRBV19,NA,TRBJ1-5,TRBD1,CASSRTGSGLQPQHF,TGTGCCAGTAGCCGGACAGGGTCAGGTCTTCAGCCCCAGCATTTT
TRBV18,NA,TRBJ1-1,NA,CASSPATTPTEAFF,TGTGCCAGCTCACCAGCAACTACTCCCACTGAAGCTTTCTTT
TRBV7-7,NA,TRBJ2-5,TRBD1,CASSPGQGAGTQYF,TGTGCTAGCAGCCCTGGTCAGGGGGCGGGGACCCAGTACTTC
TRBV5-1,NA,TRBJ2-3,TRBD1,CASSSGQGTDTQYF,TGCGCCAGCAGCTCGGGACAGGGAACAGATACGCAGTATTTT
TRBV5-1,NA,TRBJ1-5,NA,CASSLIPDQPQHF,TGCGCCAGCAGCTTGATTCCGGATCAGCCCCAGCATTTT
TRBV14,NA,TRBJ2-2,NA,CASSQGRATGELFF,TGTGCCAGCAGCCAGGGGAGAGCCACCGGGGAGCTGTTTTTT
TRBV5-1,few,TRBJ2-5,NA,CASSLEDKYQETQYF,TGCGCCAGCAGCTTGGAGGATAAGTACCAAGAGACCCAGTACTTC
TRBV7-9,NA,TRBJ1-4,NA,CASSRDTEATNEKLFF,TGTGCCAGCAGCCGAGACACAGAAGCAACTAATGAAAAACTGTTTTTT
TRBV5-4,NA,TRBJ2-5,NA,CASSLAGVETQYF,TGTGCCAGCAGCTTGGCGGGAGTAGAGACCCAGTACTTC
TRBV7-3,many,TRBJ1-3,TRBD1,CASSLILAGGEGNTIYF,TGTGCCAGCAGCTTAATTCTAGCAGGGGGCGAGGGAAACACCATATATTTT
TRBV7-2,NA,TRBJ2-7,TRBD2,CASAVGREYEQYF,TGTGCCAGCGCTGTCGGGAGGGAGTACGAGCAGTACTTC
TRBV7-8,NA,TRBJ1-3,TRBD1,CASSPRTGARTGNTIYF,TGTGCCAGCAGCCCGAGGACAGGGGCGAGAACCGGAAACACCATATATTTT
TRBV27,NA,TRBJ1-1,TRBD1,CASRPRDRVNTEAFF,TGTGCCAGCAGACCCCGGGACAGGGTGAACACTGAAGCTTTCTTT
TRBV7-8,NA,TRBJ2-6,NA,CASSLDGAGANVLTF,TGTGCCAGCAGCTTAGATGGGGCCGGGGCCAACGTCCTGACTTTC
TRBV29-1,NA,TRBJ1-1,NA,CSVQYTGYTEAFF,TGCAGCGTCCAGTATACAGGGTACACTGAAGCTTTCTTT
TRBV19,NA,TRBJ1-2,NA,CASSIDLTAPYGYTF,TGTGCCAGTAGTATAGATCTGACGGCGCCCTATGGCTACACCTTC
TRBV27,few,TRBJ1-1,TRBD1,CASTLQGGTEAFF,TGTGCCAGCACCCTACAGGGGGGCACTGAAGCTTTCTTT
TRBV11-3,NA,TRBJ2-5,TRBD1,CASSQGQTYQETQYF,TGTGCCAGCAGCCAGGGACAGACCTATCAAGAGACCCAGTACTTC
TRBV6-5,NA,TRBJ1-2,NA,CASSYRNSYGYTF,TGTGCCAGCAGTTACCGTAACAGTTATGGCTACACCTTC
TRBV11-3,NA,TRBJ1-6,NA,CASSLDQISPLHF,TGTGCCAGCAGCTTAGATCAGATTTCACCCCTCCACTTT
TRBV2,NA,TRBJ1-2,NA,CASRRVGYGYTF,TGTGCCAGCAGGAGGGTAGGCTATGGCTACACCTTC
TRBV27,NA,TRBJ1-1,NA,CASSWPGNTEAFF,TGTGCCAGCAGTTGGCCCGGGAACACTGAAGCTTTCTTT
TRBV2,NA,TRBJ2-3,NA,CASRARTAPSTDTQYF,TGTGCCAGCAGGGCGCGGACGGCCCCTAGCACAGATACGCAGTATTTT
TRBV6-1,NA,TRBJ1-1,NA,CASSRDSLNTEAFF,TGTGCCAGCAGCAGAGACAGCTTGAACACTGAAGCTTTCTTT
TRBV6-5,NA,TRBJ1-1,NA,CASSYSGATEAFF,TGTGCCAGCAGTTACTCCGGGGCCACTGAAGCTTTCTTT
TRBV9,NA,TRBJ2-4,NA,CASSFSSRGPAEDIQYF,TGTGCCAGCAGCTTTTCCTCCCGGGGCCCAGCGGAGGACATTCAGTACTTC
TRBV7-9,NA,TRBJ1-2,NA,CASSLVATNYGYTF,TGTGCCAGCAGCTTAGTTGCCACGAACTATGGCTACACCTTC
TRBV5-6,NA,TRBJ1-6,NA,CASSLRTGYNSPLHF,TGTGCCAGCAGCCTAAGGACGGGATATAATTCACCCCTCCACTTT
TRBV7-9,NA,TRBJ1-1,TRBD1,CASSSGQGKPEAFF,TGTGCCAGCAGCTCTGGACAGGGTAAACCTGAAGCTTTCTTT